This T cell receptor (beta chain) was sequenced for a study of T cell repertoires in cytomegalovirus infection. For the study at large: Both a matching HLA type and CMV infection were indicated by public TCR beta signatures.

Each CDR3 protein is one row after TCRdb ran MiXCR on the reads. The sample lists around 240,000 distinct CDR3 sequences; 22% were seen once. Whole-study results and caveats: The ex vivo response was dominated by HLA-C-restricted CMV-specific TCR beta clonotypes. Cumulative public TCR beta family frequency identified carriers of CMV plus the relevant HLA.

This clonotype was seen at least ten times. Its matching antigen is unknown. The receptor's source is a human donor in good health (CMV status not recorded). Some clones in this sample may be carry-over from other donors' samples. The sequenced material came from CD8+ T cells from PBMCs.

Here the CDR3 reads CASSLWDTEAFF. CDR3 sequence (DNA): TGTGCCAGCAGCTTATGGGACACTGAAGCTTTCTTT. This chain uses TRBV7-2 with TRBJ1-1; no firm D call. The ends were cut back, 2 bases at V and 3 bases at J, with 4 bases in the middle. There are 12 residues in the CDR3. The V gene's germline CDR1 is SGHTA and CDR2 FQGNSA.